Listed below are T cell receptor beta chains from one sample, sequenced in a study of read filtering for tumor transcriptome and immune sequencing. TCRdb reprocessed the reads with MiXCR, giving one entry per CDR3 protein. The table has 65,000 or so distinct CDR3 sequences, approximately 19% seen once. Sample: a population of CD138-negative cells sorted from bone marrow. The receptors stem from a donor at least 40 years old with multiple myeloma. CDR3s include the opening cysteine and the closing phenylalanine or tryptophan. A D gene is named only where the DNA matches it firmly. The listing skips clone size in some rows; elsewhere it reads once, few, many or a size class.

>NA|TRBJ2-5|many|TRBV11-2
TGTGCCAGCAGCTTACGAACAGCCGGGGAGACCCAGTACTTC
CASSLRTAGETQYF
>NA|TRBJ2-5|many|TRBV6-1
TGTGCCAGCAGTGAAGCGCTGGGTGGGGGAGAGACCCAGTACTTC
CASSEALGGGETQYF
>TRBD1|TRBJ2-7|many|TRBV9
TGTGCCAGCAGCGTAGGGGGGACAGCATACGAGCAGTACTTC
CASSVGGTAYEQYF
>TRBD1|TRBJ1-1|many|TRBV20-1
TGCAGTGCTAGAAACCGGGACAGATTGAACACTGAAGCTTTCTTT
CSARNRDRLNTEAFF
>NA|TRBJ2-7|many|TRBV19
TGTGCCAGTAGTTCCCCCCGGAGCAGGTCATCCTACGAGCAGTACTTC
CASSSPRSRSSYEQYF
>NA|TRBJ2-7|medium-sized|TRBV25-1
TGTGCCAGCAGCTCCACAGGGAACTACGAGCAGTACTTC
CASSSTGNYEQYF
>NA|TRBJ2-1|many|TRBV29-1
TGCAGCGCCCTGAAATGGGGGGCGGGTGAGCAGTTCTTC
CSALKWGAGEQFF
>NA|TRBJ2-7|many|TRBV28
TGTGCCAGCAGTTTATGGGACAGCTACGAGCAGTACTTC
CASSLWDSYEQYF
>NA|TRBJ2-7|many|TRBV11-3
TGTGCCAGCAGCCTTACGGGTTTGCACGAGCAGTACTTC
CASSLTGLHEQYF
>NA|TRBJ2-1|few|TRBV7-3
TGTGCCAGCAGCTTAGAGGGGACCCTGATCGGTGAGCAGTTCTTC
CASSLEGTLIGEQFF
>NA|TRBJ1-1|many|TRBV19
TGTGCCAGTTCGGCAGGAACCCCCGCAGGGACTGAAGCTTTCTTT
CASSAGTPAGTEAFF
>NA|TRBJ1-3|few|TRBV20-1
TGCAGTGCTAGAGATTTGGCATCTGGAAACACCATATATTTT
CSARDLASGNTIYF
>TRBD1|TRBJ2-7|many|TRBV5-1
TGCGCCAGCAGCTGGGGACAGGGAGAGCAGTACTTC
CASSWGQGEQYF
>TRBD2|TRBJ2-2|many|TRBV6-6
TGTGCCAGCGCCCCTAGCGGGAGCGGGACCGGGGAGCTGTTTTTT
CASAPSGSGTGELFF
>TRBD1|TRBJ2-7|NA|TRBV27
TGTGCCAGCAGTTCCGGGACAGTAGCTTACGAGCGGTACTTC
CASSSGTVAYERYF
>TRBD2|TRBJ2-5|many|TRBV2
TGTGCCAGCAGGAGATACACGACTAGCGGGAGACGAGAGACCCAGTACTTC
CASRRYTTSGRRETQYF
>TRBD2|TRBJ2-7|many|TRBV20-1
TGCAGTGCTAAAGTCCTAGCGGGGGGTCCTATTCAATCCTACGAGCAGTACTTC
CSAKVLAGGPIQSYEQYF
>NA|TRBJ2-7|many|TRBV19
TGTGCCTGTAGTAGGACGGGACAATCCTACGAGCAGTACTTC
CACSRTGQSYEQYF
>NA|TRBJ1-1|many|TRBV18
TGTGCCAGTCAACAGGGCCGGGGCACTGAAGCTTTCTTT
CASQQGRGTEAFF
>TRBD1|TRBJ2-7|few|TRBV2
TGTGCCAGCAGTGCGCTGGGACAGGGCGGGGTCTACGAGCAGTACTTC
CASSALGQGGVYEQYF
>NA|TRBJ2-7|few|TRBV29-1
TGCAGCGTAAAACAGGGTATAAGCTCCTACGAGCAGTACTTC
CSVKQGISSYEQYF
>TRBD2|TRBJ2-1|many|TRBV3-1
TGTGCCAGCAGCCAAGGAAGGGGGACCCTGGCGGGAGGGGGTCTGGGCTTC
CASSQGRGTLAGGGLGF
>NA|TRBJ1-5|NA|TRBV30
TGTGCCTGGAGTGTGGTGCGCAAGACAGCCCCTAGCAATCAGCCCCAGCATTTT
CAWSVVRKTAPSNQPQHF
>NA|TRBJ2-3|many|TRBV15
TGTGCCACCAGCCCGTCCAGGCGGATTCGAACAGATACGCAGTATTTT
CATSPSRRIRTDTQYF
>NA|TRBJ2-1|medium-sized|TRBV21-1
TGTGCCAGCAGCACCCCCGGGCTAGCGGGGGGGGATGAGCAGTTCTTC
CASSTPGLAGGDEQFF
>NA|TRBJ1-1|many|TRBV10-3
TGTGCCATCAGACTCGGGGGATCCGACACTGAAGCTTTCTTT
CAIRLGGSDTEAFF
>TRBD1|TRBJ1-2|many|TRBV28
TGTGCCAGCAGTCCCCGAAGACAGGGCGGGTCGGACTATGGCTACACCTTC
CASSPRRQGGSDYGYTF
>TRBD2|TRBJ2-7|NA|TRBV15
TGTGCTACCTGCCCGGGGGGGATAGCCTACGAGCAGTACTTC
CATCPGGIAYEQYF
>NA|TRBJ2-7|many|TRBV7-9
TGTGCCAGCAGCTCCACAGCCTCAGGGGCCCTCTACGAGCAGTACTTC
CASSSTASGALYEQYF
>NA|TRBJ2-1|many|TRBV3-1
TGTGCCAGCAGCCCCGGGGGTCCTGAGCAGTTCTTC
CASSPGGPEQFF
>TRBD1|TRBJ2-1|NA|TRBV7-9
TGTGCCAGCAGCTATCAAGGGACAGGGGACGATGAGCAGTTCTTC
CASSYQGTGDDEQFF
>TRBD2|TRBJ2-5|NA|TRBV10-3
TGTGCCTCGCGGGGGAATCTGGTAGGAGAGGCCCAGTACTTC
CASRGNLVGEAQYF
>NA|TRBJ2-7|many|TRBV29-1
TGCAGCGTCGAGTCGACCCGATCCTACGAGCAGTACTTC
CSVESTRSYEQYF
>NA|TRBJ2-1|many|TRBV11-2
TGTGCCAGCAGTCCACGCGTTAACTACAATGAGCAGTTCTTC
CASSPRVNYNEQFF
>TRBD2|TRBJ2-7|NA|TRBV6-5
TGTGCCAGCAGTTACCAGCGGGAGGGGTTCGAGCAGTACTTC
CASSYQREGFEQYF
>TRBD2|TRBJ2-5|many|TRBV7-3
TGTGCCAGCAGCACCGGACTAGCGGGAGGGCCGGGGCAAGAGACCCAGTACTTC
CASSTGLAGGPGQETQYF
>NA|TRBJ2-5|many|TRBV29-1
TGCAGCGTTGACGGTCCCGGGACACACCAAGAGACCCAGTACTTC
CSVDGPGTHQETQYF
>TRBD2|TRBJ2-3|many|TRBV20-1
TGCAGTGCGACCGGGACTAGCGGGGTAGAAGATACGCAGTATTTT
CSATGTSGVEDTQYF
>TRBD2|TRBJ2-1|many|TRBV7-3
TGTGCCAGCAGCTTATGGCCTAGCGGGAGTCCCCGGGACAATGAGCAGTTCTTC
CASSLWPSGSPRDNEQFF
>NA|TRBJ2-7|many|TRBV20-1
TGCAGTGCTAGAATGGTGGGTCGGGTAGGGCCCTACGAGCAGTACTTC
CSARMVGRVGPYEQYF
>TRBD2|TRBJ2-5|many|TRBV20-1
TGCAGTGCTGCGCGGGGGGCCCCGGAGACCCAGTACTTC
CSAARGAPETQYF
>TRBD2|TRBJ2-3|many|TRBV29-1
TGCAGCCTGTGTGTGGGGGGGGGAGATACGCAGTATTTT
CSLCVGGGDTQYF
>TRBD1|TRBJ2-5|NA|TRBV5-1
TGCGCCAGCAGCCTGCTGACAGGGACACAAGAGACCCAGTACTTC
CASSLLTGTQETQYF
>NA|TRBJ2-2|many|TRBV5-1
TGCGCCAGCAGCTTGCCAAAGAACACCGGGGAGCTGTTTTTT
CASSLPKNTGELFF
>NA|TRBJ2-7|many|TRBV11-2
TGTGCCAGCAGCTCCGGTTCGGGTCGTCGGAGGCAGTACTTC
CASSSGSGRRRQYF
>NA|TRBJ1-2|NA|TRBV6-1
TGTGCCAGCAGTGAACAAGGCAGCCTTTATGGCTACACCTTC
CASSEQGSLYGYTF